This TCR beta chain was sequenced during a study of beta chain features in type 1 diabetes. As for the study in general: The study examined about 110,000,000 sorted cells across all samples.

As regards this clone: Its specificity is unknown.

Overall study results and limits: Insertions at VDJ junctions were less frequent in type 1 diabetes patients. These patients also deleted more nucleotides at the same junctions. Sequencing of cDNA might inflate the share of cells that strongly express TCR. Any HLA-type effect on TCRB rearrangement remained unresolved here.

The whole isolated RNA underwent reverse transcription, so sequencing captured expressed TCRB transcripts. Produced via immunoSEQ multiplex PCR; TCRdb's table is partial and in-frame only. The repertoire includes hundreds of thousands of clones, around 28% of them detected once, and 0.05% to 0.065% sits in the top ten. The CDR3 has 11 residues. CDR1 and CDR2 from the germline V gene are GTSNPN and SVGIG (reference sequence). V was trimmed by 1 base and J by 10 bases, leaving 10 bases between them. The sequenced material came from naive CD4+ T cells from blood. This TCR came from a man aged 18 to 30 in good health. The chain employs TRBV30 and TRBJ1-1, with TRBD1 as a possible D gene (5 bases). The CDR3 DNA reads TGTGCCTGGAGTGCTTCAGGGACAGCTTTCTTT. Amino acids: CAWSASGTAFF.